Shown below are 8 T cell receptor beta chains from a single sample sequenced in a study of beta chain features in type 1 diabetes. Study findings and constraints: TCRB CDR3s were moderately but significantly shorter in Type 1 diabetes patients in all four CD4+ subsets.

Antigens of these TCRs are unknown. Sequencing targeted expressed TCRB transcripts, as all isolated RNA had been reverse transcribed. Data came from immunoSEQ multiplex PCR; TCRdb stores just in-frame clones and leaves some out. Among 500,000 to 650,000 clones, 9.5% to 15% were seen once, and the ten largest hold more than 0.09%. The sequenced material came from naive CD4+ T cells from blood. The receptors were sampled from a man aged 30-40 years with type 1 diabetes.

This clone was counted a few times. The chain is built from TRBV29-1 and TRBJ2-3; maybe TRBD2 (7 bases). V shed 7 bases and J shed 4 bases, with 12 bases lying between them. The germline V gene encodes CDR1 SQVTM and CDR2 ANQGSEA. This CDR3 region has 12 residues. The DNA of the CDR3 is TGCAGCGCGGGGGGCCACGCAGATACGCAGTATTTT. Encoded protein: CSAGGHADTQYF.

V usage is TRBV7-9 and J usage is TRBJ1-5; D is ambiguous. Germline V lookup: CDR1 SEHNR, CDR2 FQNEAQ (reference sequence). CDR3 length: 14 amino acids. The germline V and J ends were trimmed by 5 bases and 0 bases, with 8 bases remaining between them. The CDR3 loop reads CASSPEDSNQPQHF. CDR3 in DNA: TGTGCCAGCAGCCCCGAGGATAGCAATCAGCCCCAGCATTTT. Full variable domain (outside the CDR3, taken from reference TRBV7-9 and TRBJ1-5): DTGVSQNPRHKITKRGQNVTFRCDPISEHNRLYWYRQTLGQGPEFLTYFQNEAQLEKSRLLSDRFSAERPKGSFSTLEIQRTEQGDSAMYLCASSPEDSNQPQHFGDGTRLSIL.

This clone was seen more than once but under ten times. The V call is TRBV6-5, the J call TRBJ2-7; 8 nucleotides line up with TRBD2. The V gene's germline CDR1 is MNHEY and CDR2 SVGAGI. The CDR3 is made up of 13 amino acids. Losses at the gene ends were 6 bases for V and 4 bases for J; bases not matched to a gene: 5. The CDR3 loop reads CASRGSGVYEQYF. In DNA, the CDR3 is TGTGCCAGCAGGGGTAGCGGGGTTTACGAGCAGTACTTC.

The chain joins TRBV6-4 to TRBJ2-3; D is unresolved. V lost 3 bases and J lost 8, with 0 bases in between. CDR1 is MRHNA, CDR2 SNTAGT, per germline. This CDR3 is 9 amino acids long. In nucleotides, the CDR3 is TGTGCCAGCAGTGATACGCAGTATTTT. This translates into CASSDTQYF.

V usage is TRBV19 and J usage is TRBJ1-6; no clear D gene. V lost 1 base, J lost 5 bases, and 6 bases lay in between. The CDR3 runs 14 residues. The germline gives CDR1 LNHDA, CDR2 SQIVND (reference sequence). CDR3 region: CASSIVRDNSPLHF. The CDR3 DNA reads as TGTGCCAGTAGTATAGTAAGAGATAATTCACCCCTCCACTTT. Full variable domain (missing parts from reference TRBV19 and TRBJ1-6): DGGITQSPKYLFRKEGQNVTLSCEQNLNHDAMYWYRQDPGQGLRLIYYSQIVNDFQKGDIAEGYSVSREKKESFPLTVTSAQKNPTAFYLCASSIVRDNSPLHFGNGTRLTVT.

V is TRBV5-1 and J is TRBJ2-5; 10 bases are shared with TRBD1. The junction had 10 bases not matched to a gene; V was cut back by 7 bases and J by 4 bases. The CDR3 totals 15 residues. Looked up from germline, CDR1 is SGHRS and CDR2 is YFSETQ. The CDR3 DNA follows: TGCGCCAGCTGCCGGACAGGGGGAATAGGAGAGACCCAGTACTTC. It translates to CASCRTGGIGETQYF.

This clone has more than one count but fewer than ten. The chain combines TRBV27 with TRBJ1-1; a possible D gene is TRBD1 (5 bases). The V gene lost 4 bases and the J gene lost 4 bases, with 13 bases spanning the gap. Germline CDR1 is MNHEY and CDR2 is SMNVEV (reference sequence). This CDR3 has 14 amino acids. CDR3 in amino acids: CASSSFVGGTEAFF. CDR3 DNA sequence: TGTGCCAGCAGTTCGTTTGTGGGGGGCACTGAAGCTTTCTTT.

This clone showed up just a few times. The chain links TRBV29-1 to TRBJ2-7, with D tentatively TRBD1 (5 bases). V was cut by 4 bases and J by 3 bases, with 16 bases left in between. Germline loops: CDR1 SQVTM, CDR2 ANQGSEA. This CDR3 has 14 residues. The CDR3 sequence: CSVGGRADSYEQYF. For the CDR3, the DNA is TGCAGCGTTGGGGGCAGGGCCGATAGCTACGAGCAGTACTTC.